The 11 T cell receptor beta chains in this list originate from one sample, sequenced in a study of cytomegalovirus exposure and HLA in healthy donors (dated by TCRdb to 2015 to 2018). Library preparation used the immunoSEQ multiplex PCR assay. The multiplex PCR relied on a mix of 60 forward primers for TCR Vbeta segments and 13 reverse primers for TCR Jbeta segments. The source is immuneACCESS, and TCRdb retained only in-frame sequences with V and J called. Part of the clones is not carried over; for the studies checked, unresolved V genes explain less than half of this, and the remainder is unexplained. The sample table records around 150,000 clones; approximately 9% of these occur just once. The ten largest clones capture approximately 1.8% of the sample. The specimen was PBMCs. The origin of the receptors is a male donor in good health and CMV-seronegative.

The chain joins TRBV28 to TRBJ2-1; perhaps TRBD1 as D (5 bases). The CDR3 runs to 16 residues. With 6 bases removed from V and 9 bases from J, the gap between germline ends came to 24 bases. Germline assignment: CDR1 MDHEN and CDR2 SYDVKM. The CDR3 sequence is CASSLYGQGFVREQFF. The CDR3 DNA sequence: TGTGCCAGCAGCCTCTACGGACAAGGTTTCGTCCGTGAGCAGTTCTTC.

In this sample, this clone turned up a few times. The chain uses TRBV4-1 and TRBJ2-1; tentatively, D is TRBD2 (5 bases). The CDR3 loop spans 16 amino acids. Between the trimmed V and J ends, which lost 0 bases and 1 base, there was a span of 10 bases. In germline, CDR1 is MGHRA, CDR2 YSYEKL. DNA of the CDR3: TGCGCCAGCAGCCAAGACGAGGGTAGATCCTACAATGAGCAGTTCTTC. This translates into CASSQDEGRSYNEQFF.

This clone occurred a few times. The chain links TRBV28 to TRBJ1-5; 7 bases are shared with TRBD1. The CDR3 is made up of 15 amino acids. V lost 5 bases, J lost 6 bases, and 10 bases stayed unmatched. CDR1 MDHEN and CDR2 SYDVKM come from the germline V gene. The CDR3 DNA sequence: TGTGCCAGCAGTAGGGACGGACAGGCCTCTCAGCCCCAGCATTTT. It codes for CASSRDGQASQPQHF.

J is TRBJ2-7 and V is TRBV18; maybe TRBD2 (6 bases). The CDR3 runs to 17 residues. Trimming cost V 0 bases and J 2 bases, with 17 bases left between them. Germline V gives CDR1 KGHSH, CDR2 LQKENI. The DNA for the CDR3 is TGTGCCAGCTCACCACCGAGCACCCGCGGGGTTGCCTACGAGCAGTACTTC. Protein sequence: CASSPPSTRGVAYEQYF.

The chain uses TRBV7-9 and TRBJ2-4; a weak D match, TRBD1 (6 bases). The CDR3 totals 15 residues. The V and J ends lost 5 bases and 0 bases respectively, with 11 bases between them. Germline CDR1 is SEHNR and CDR2 is FQNEAQ (reference sequence). CDR3 sequence: CASSHLQGAKNIQYF. DNA for the CDR3: TGTGCCAGCAGCCATTTACAGGGAGCCAAAAACATTCAGTACTTC.

This clone was detected a few times. The V call is TRBV7-2, the J call TRBJ2-3, with 12 bases matching TRBD2. Germline lookup yields CDR1 SGHTA and CDR2 FQGNSA. The CDR3 spans 18 residues. J was trimmed by 2 bases and V by 1 base; bases with no gene match: 7. CDR3 sequence: CASSLVPASGRATDTQYF. CDR3 DNA: TGTGCCAGCAGCTTAGTGCCGGCTAGCGGGAGGGCCACAGATACGCAGTATTTT.

This clone showed up just a few times. The chain carries TRBV7-9 and TRBJ2-1; perhaps TRBD2 as D (6 bases). Germline assignment: CDR1 SEHNR and CDR2 FQNEAQ (reference sequence). Trimming removed 5 bases at V and 2 bases at J, with 10 bases between. The CDR3 has 14 residues. The CDR3 DNA sequence: TGTGCCAGCAGCCTGGGGGGTCCCTACAATGAGCAGTTCTTC. Amino acids: CASSLGGPYNEQFF.

The sample holds a few counts of this clone. The rearrangement joins TRBV5-1 to TRBJ2-7; perhaps TRBD2 as D (5 bases). Per the germline V gene, CDR1 is SGHRS and CDR2 is YFSETQ. The CDR3 runs to 14 residues. V dropped 4 bases and J dropped 1 base, with 12 bases sitting between them. CDR3 amino acids: CASSEEDFSYEQYF. The CDR3 coding sequence is TGCGCCAGCAGCGAGGAGGACTTTTCCTACGAGCAGTACTTC.

This rearrangement joins TRBV9 to TRBJ1-6, with 7 bases matching TRBD1. CDR1 is SGDLS and CDR2 is YYNGEE in the germline V gene. The CDR3 consists of 16 residues. The V gene end was trimmed by 0 bases and the J gene end by 6 bases; junction bases not matched to a gene: 6. Here the CDR3 reads CASSVVPTGINSPLHF. CDR3 DNA sequence: TGTGCCAGCAGCGTAGTGCCGACAGGGATTAATTCACCCCTCCACTTT.

This clone was found a few times. Mismatch with germline at one junction end may stem from a read error. The chain recombines TRBV7-2 with TRBJ2-7; TRBD2 agrees at 9 bases. CDR1 SGHTA and CDR2 FQGNSA come from the germline V gene. The CDR3 consists of 15 residues. CDR3 in DNA: TGTGCCAGCAGCTTAGCGCGGCCTAGCGGGGCGTCCCTCGGCTTC. The encoded protein is CASSLARPSGASLGF.

This clone was counted a few times. The chain combines TRBV28 with TRBJ2-1; 7 bases agree with TRBD2. The J segment lost 0 bases and the V segment lost 6 bases, leaving 8 bases of the junction unmatched. The germline V gene has CDR1 MDHEN and CDR2 SYDVKM. The CDR3 runs 16 residues. CDR3 in DNA: TGTGCCAGCAGAGAATGGGGGGGTAGCTCCTACAATGAGCAGTTCTTC. It translates to CASREWGGSSYNEQFF.